This T cell receptor (beta chain) was recovered during a study of cytomegalovirus exposure and HLA in healthy donors. Trimming left V 0 bases short and J 7 bases short, with 10 bases between. Germline V gives CDR1 WSHSY, CDR2 SAAADI. This CDR3 has 15 amino acids. This clone showed up just a few times. The primer mix had 60 Vbeta and 13 Jbeta primers. Here immunoSEQ multiplex PCR was the method, and the copy in TCRdb shows in-frame clones only, minus some. The sample includes 130,000 or so clones, around 80% of them seen just once. The origin of this receptor is a man aged 30-40 years in good health and CMV-seronegative. This sequence joins TRBV10-2 and TRBJ1-6; possible D gene TRBD1, 5 bases. Source material: PBMCs. The CDR3 coding sequence is TGCGCCAGCAGTGAGTCTGGGGCTGTGAATTCACCCCTCCACTTT. Translating it yields CASSESGAVNSPLHF.